Listed here are 18 T cell receptor beta chains from one sample, sequenced in a study of T cell responses to AZD1222 COVID-19 vaccine. Assay: immunoSEQ multiplex PCR; the TCRdb copy retains only in-frame clones and omits some. In the table there are 200,000 or so clones, around 93% of which are singletons. The source material was peripheral blood, sampled on day 0 of AZD1222 vaccination. All receptors derive from an adult in good health.

The chain joins TRBV6-5 to TRBJ1-2; 7 bases are shared with TRBD1. From germline, CDR1 is MNHEY and CDR2 SVGAGI. Trimming cost V 6 bases and J 8 bases; bases outside gene matches: 6. The CDR3 is 12 amino acids. CDR3 sequence: CASRTGVLGYTF. CDR3 bases: TGTGCCAGCAGAACAGGGGTTCTCGGCTACACCTTC.

The chain carries TRBV30 and TRBJ1-1; no reliable D call. The CDR3 length is 14 residues. V was trimmed by 0 bases and J by 8 bases, leaving 16 bases between them. Germline values: CDR1 GTSNPN, CDR2 SVGIG (reference sequence). The CDR3 spells CAWSVYAVKGEAFF. CDR3 DNA sequence: TGTGCCTGGAGTGTCTACGCGGTGAAGGGAGAAGCTTTCTTT.

The DNA for the CDR3 is TGCAGCGTCCTAACTAGCGGGAGGCCAGAGGGGGACGAGCAGTACTTC. Amino acids: CSVLTSGRPEGDEQYF. The chain employs TRBV29-1 and TRBJ2-7; TRBD2 aligns across 12 bases. The V gene end was trimmed by 6 bases and the J gene end by 5 bases; junction bases not matched to a gene: 14. The CDR3 has 16 amino acids. Germline V gene lookup returns CDR1 SQVTM and CDR2 ANQGSEA.

This clone was found once. The chain recombines TRBV23-1 with TRBJ2-7; tentative D call: TRBD1 (7 bases). TRBV23-1 is classed as an ORF, of uncertain function. Trimming cost V 7 bases and J 6 bases, with 31 bases left between them. The CDR3 contains 18 residues. As DNA, the CDR3 is TGCGCCAGCACCCTCTCGGAGGGGGCGAGTAGTAGGTCTTCCGAGCAGTACTTC. It encodes CASTLSEGASSRSSEQYF.

This chain connects TRBV27 to TRBJ1-1; 7 bases line up with TRBD1. V dropped 1 base and J dropped 5; count of bases not matched to a gene: 7. Germline-derived CDR1 and CDR2 are MNHEY and SMNVEV (reference sequence). The CDR3 runs to 15 residues. The CDR3 sequence: CASSLLTRGNTEAFF. The CDR3 region has the DNA TGTGCCAGCAGTTTATTGACCAGGGGGAATACTGAAGCTTTCTTT.

The rearrangement uses TRBV28 and TRBJ2-5; D gene ambiguous. Trimming cost V 2 bases and J 2 bases, with 6 bases left between them. CDR3 length: 13 amino acids. From germline, CDR1 is MDHEN and CDR2 SYDVKM. The CDR3 nucleotides are TGTGCCAGCAGTTTAAACAGACAAGAGACCCAGTACTTC. Translation gives CASSLNRQETQYF.

The chain links TRBV27 to TRBJ2-7; TRBD1 matches 9 bases. This CDR3 region has 15 residues. With V trimmed by 5 bases and J by 1 base, 6 bases remained unmatched. CDR1 and CDR2 (germline): MNHEY, SMNVEV (reference sequence). The CDR3 loop reads CASSRGGTGSYEQYF. CDR3 nucleotide sequence: TGTGCCAGCAGTCGAGGGGGGACAGGGTCCTACGAGCAGTACTTC.

The sample holds one count of this clone. V usage is TRBV7-8 and J usage is TRBJ1-1; D not resolved. Germline CDR1 is SGHVS and CDR2 is FQNEAQ. V gave up 5 bases and J gave up 7 bases, with 14 bases separating them. This CDR3 is 13 amino acids long. The CDR3 loop reads CASSRETYNEAFF. In nucleotides, the CDR3 is TGTGCCAGCAGCCGAGAAACGTATAATGAAGCTTTCTTT.

V and J are TRBV6-1 and TRBJ1-5; tentatively, D is TRBD1 (6 bases). The CDR3 is 13 residues long. Germline CDR1 is MNHNS and CDR2 is SASEGT. V dropped 3 bases and J dropped 7 bases, with 10 bases sitting between them. CDR3 nucleotide sequence: TGTGCCAGCAGTGAGACAGGAGGCCAGCCCCAGCATTTT. Its translation: CASSETGGQPQHF.

The rearrangement joins TRBV15 to TRBJ1-4, with TRBD1 matching over 7 bases. Trimming at V came to 0 bases and at J to 4 bases, leaving 8 bases not matched to a gene. The CDR3 sequence is 17 residues long. The germline CDR1 and CDR2 sequences are LNHNV and YYDKDF (reference sequence). The CDR3 DNA sequence: TGTGCCACCAGCAGAGAAAAGACCGGGACAGTTAATGAAAAACTGTTTTTT. As protein: CATSREKTGTVNEKLFF.

J is TRBJ2-7 and V is TRBV6-5; D remains unclear. CDR3 length: 11 residues. Germline-derived CDR1 and CDR2 are MNHEY and SVGAGI. V was shortened by 2 bases and J by 5 bases, with 4 bases between the two germline ends. DNA of the CDR3: TGTGCCAGCAGTTACAGGGACGAGCAGTACTTC. This translates into CASSYRDEQYF.

The V call is TRBV11-3, the J call TRBJ2-3; either TRBD1 or TRBD2 may supply D (5 bases each). Trimming pared 5 bases from V and 7 bases from J, leaving 13 bases between. Germline CDR1 reads SGHNT; CDR2 reads YENEEA. The length of the CDR3 is 13 residues. CDR3 nucleotides: TGTGCCAGCAGCCCAGAGGGGAGCCATACGCAGTATTTT. Translation gives CASSPEGSHTQYF.

This clone occurred once. The chain employs TRBV7-9 and TRBJ2-5; TRBD2 matches at 11 bases. After removal of 5 bases from V and 3 bases from J, the junction contained 8 bases not matched to a gene. This CDR3 is built from 16 residues. Germline CDR1 SEHNR, CDR2 FQNEAQ (reference sequence). DNA of the CDR3: TGTGCCAGCAGCCGCCAACTAGCGGGAGTTAAAGAGACCCAGTACTTC. The encoded protein is CASSRQLAGVKETQYF.

V is TRBV4-3 and J is TRBJ2-2, with D unclear. CDR1 LGHNA and CDR2 YSLEER come from the germline V gene. There are 14 residues in the CDR3. The V end was cut by 0 bases, the J end by 6 bases, with 8 bases between. In DNA form, the CDR3 reads TGCGCCAGCAGCCAAGATCTACGGGCCGGGGAGCTGTTTTTT. It translates to CASSQDLRAGELFF.

V gene TRBV28 combines with J gene TRBJ2-2, with 8 nucleotides matching TRBD2. CDR1 is MDHEN, CDR2 SYDVKM, per germline. The CDR3 contains 14 residues. The ends lost 6 bases at V and 4 bases at J; junction bases unmatched: 4. CDR3 loop: CASRRTSGTGELFF. CDR3 sequence (DNA): TGTGCCAGCAGGCGAACTAGCGGCACCGGGGAGCTGTTTTTT.

This chain's CDR3 is CASSFGGLFGYTF. The CDR3 bases are TGTGCCAGCAGTTTCGGGGGGCTGTTTGGCTACACCTTC. The chain uses TRBV27 and TRBJ1-2, with a possible D match to TRBD1 (6 bases). Germline CDR1 is MNHEY and CDR2 is SMNVEV (reference sequence). CDR3 size: 13 residues. The germline V and J ends were trimmed by 3 bases and 7 bases, with 12 bases remaining between them.

This clone appeared once. J is TRBJ2-6 and V is TRBV19, with 7 bases aligning to TRBD1. The length of the CDR3 is 18 residues. The V gene end was trimmed by 2 bases and the J gene end by 0 bases; junction bases not matched to a gene: 7. CDR1 is LNHDA and CDR2 is SQIVND in the germline V gene (reference sequence). This CDR3 is CASSIRTGTSSGANVLTF. The CDR3 region has the DNA TGTGCCAGTAGTATAAGGACAGGTACTAGCTCTGGGGCCAACGTCCTGACTTTC.

The gene calls are TRBV28 and TRBJ2-1; 7 bases fit TRBD2. The CDR3 is made up of 14 amino acids. In germline, CDR1 is MDHEN, CDR2 SYDVKM. V was pared by 3 bases and J by 6 bases, with 5 bases of the junction left unmatched. CDR3 residues: CASSFAGASNEQFF. The CDR3 DNA follows: TGTGCCAGCAGTTTTGCGGGAGCAAGCAATGAGCAGTTCTTC. Full variable domain (rest looked up from reference TRBV28 and TRBJ2-1): DVKVTQSSRYLVKRTGEKVFLECVQDMDHENMFWYRQDPGLGLRLIYFSYDVKMKEKGDIPEGYSVSREKKERFSLILESASTNQTSMYLCASSFAGASNEQFFGPGTRLTVL.